The next 12 T cell receptor beta chains were all read from a single sample in a study of blood T cells in healthy people across ages. The authors ran a second PCR of 7 to 11 cycles using a sample-barcoded 5' primer and a J-beta primer mix. A single record per CDR3 protein comes from TCRdb applying MiXCR to the 5' RACE reads. The sample includes almost 800,000 distinct CDR3 sequences, 58% of them seen just once. The sample comprised blood. The receptors derive from a man aged 25 to 40 in good health.

The genes are TRBV29-1 and TRBJ2-3, with TRBD1 as a possible D gene (6 bases). Trimming removed 5 bases at V and 4 bases at J, with 16 bases between. Germline V gene sequence: CDR1 SQVTM, CDR2 ANQGSEA. The CDR3 sequence is 14 residues long. This chain's CDR3 is CSVFLQGVSDTQYF. The CDR3 nucleotides read TGCAGCGTTTTTTTACAGGGAGTTTCAGATACGCAGTATTTT.

This chain connects TRBV12-3 or TRBV12-4 to TRBJ1-6; D gene uncertain. V shed 4 bases and J shed 7 bases, with 11 bases lying between them. This CDR3 contains 14 residues. CDR3 nucleotides: TGTGCCAGCAGTTGGACCACGGGGAATTCACCCCTCCACTTT. It encodes CASSWTTGNSPLHF.

The rearrangement joins TRBV10-3 to TRBJ2-7, with a tentative D call TRBD2 (6 bases). This CDR3 has 14 residues. V lost 6 bases and J lost 1, with 13 bases in between. Germline lookup yields CDR1 ENHRY and CDR2 SYGVKD. The CDR3 region is CAISGAGTSYEQYF. DNA for the CDR3: TGTGCCATCAGCGGGGCCGGGACTTCCTACGAGCAGTACTTC.

The table lists this clonotype with a count of one. V gene TRBV6-1 combines with J gene TRBJ2-4; D is possibly TRBD1 (7 bases). CDR1 and CDR2 from the germline V gene are MNHNS and SASEGT. The V and J ends lost 6 bases and 8 bases respectively, with 17 bases between them. The CDR3 is 14 residues long. CDR3 residues: CASSRGDFGHIQYF. The CDR3 nucleotides are TGTGCCAGCAGCAGGGGGGACTTTGGGCACATTCAGTACTTC.

The chain employs TRBV9 and TRBJ2-4; the D call may be TRBD1 or TRBD2 (6 bases each). CDR3 length equals 15 residues. CDR1 and CDR2 from the germline V gene are SGDLS and YYNGEE. The V end lost 3 bases, the J end lost 4 bases, and 14 bases lay between the germline ends. The CDR3: CASSDSEGGKNIQYF. Here the CDR3 DNA reads TGTGCCAGCAGCGATTCTGAGGGGGGAAAAAACATTCAGTACTTC.

V usage is TRBV6-1 and J usage is TRBJ2-7; D is unclear. The germline V gene encodes CDR1 MNHNS and CDR2 SASEGT. Trimming removed 0 bases at V and 2 bases at J, with 11 bases between. This CDR3 contains 15 residues. The CDR3 loop reads CASSEARGRPYEQYF. In DNA, the CDR3 is TGTGCCAGCAGTGAAGCGCGAGGCAGACCCTACGAGCAGTACTTC.

This clonotype was counted a few times. The chain has TRBV18 and TRBJ1-1, with a possible D match to TRBD1 (5 bases). V was trimmed by 6 bases and J by 5 bases, leaving 16 bases between them. Per the germline V gene, CDR1 is KGHSH and CDR2 is LQKENI. The CDR3 runs 14 residues. CDR3 sequence: CASSQGRVGTEAFF. The CDR3 DNA is TGTGCCAGCTCGCAGGGACGCGTAGGGACTGAAGCTTTCTTT.

As to this clonotype: A much larger clone sits a single nucleotide away, making a read error possible. J is TRBJ2-7 and V is TRBV6-2 or TRBV6-3; D gene uncertain. V was pared by 5 bases and J by 2 bases, with 19 bases between. The CDR3 is 16 amino acids. Germline CDR1 and CDR2: MNHEY and SVGEGT. The CDR3 DNA follows: TGTGCCAGCAGTCCCCGAGGACGAGCGACCGCCTACGAGCAGTACTTC. This translates into CASSPRGRATAYEQYF.

The V and J genes are TRBV20-1 and TRBJ1-1; tentative D call: TRBD1 (5 bases). Between the trimmed V and J ends, which lost 1 base and 3 bases, there was a span of 12 bases. The CDR3 is 14 residues long. The germline V gene encodes CDR1 DFQATT and CDR2 SNEGSKA (reference sequence). The CDR3 coding sequence is TGCAGTGCTAGAGCAAGAAGAGGGGACACTGAAGCTTTCTTT. This codes for CSARARRGDTEAFF.

This clonotype was counted once. The chain joins TRBV12-3 or TRBV12-4 to TRBJ2-7, with TRBD2 matching over 7 bases. The trim removed 5 bases at V and 0 bases at J, leaving 7 bases unmatched. The CDR3 contains 15 residues. The CDR3 DNA reads as TGTGCCAGCAGTCGAAGGGGACTACTCTCCTACGAGCAGTACTTC. Protein: CASSRRGLLSYEQYF.

In its sample, this clonotype was seen a few times. The chain links TRBV12-3 or TRBV12-4 to TRBJ1-1, with TRBD1 matching 8 bases. This CDR3 has 15 residues. The trim removed 4 bases at V and 1 base at J, leaving 5 bases unmatched. CDR3 loop: CASSSGGAGNTEAFF. The CDR3 DNA reads as TGTGCCAGCAGTTCAGGGGGCGCGGGGAACACTGAAGCTTTCTTT.

This chain joins TRBV6-5 and TRBJ1-2; TRBD1 might be the D (6 bases). Trimming pared 9 bases from V and 3 bases from J, leaving 14 bases between. Germline CDR1 is MNHEY and CDR2 is SVGAGI. The CDR3 contains 13 residues. The CDR3 here is CASTRGRDYGYTF. CDR3 DNA: TGTGCCAGTACCAGGGGTCGAGACTATGGCTACACCTTC.